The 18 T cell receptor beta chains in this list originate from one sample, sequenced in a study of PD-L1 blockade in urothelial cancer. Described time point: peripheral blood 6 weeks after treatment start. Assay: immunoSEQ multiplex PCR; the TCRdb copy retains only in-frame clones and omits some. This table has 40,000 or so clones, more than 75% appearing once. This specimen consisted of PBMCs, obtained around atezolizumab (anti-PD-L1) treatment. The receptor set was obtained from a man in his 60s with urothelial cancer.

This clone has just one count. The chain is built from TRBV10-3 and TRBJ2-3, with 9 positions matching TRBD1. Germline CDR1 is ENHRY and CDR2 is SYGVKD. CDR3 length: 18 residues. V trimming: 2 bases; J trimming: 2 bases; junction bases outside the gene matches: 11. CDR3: CAISETLQGAEDTDTQYF. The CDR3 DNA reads TGTGCCATCAGTGAGACCTTACAGGGGGCTGAAGACACAGATACGCAGTATTTT.

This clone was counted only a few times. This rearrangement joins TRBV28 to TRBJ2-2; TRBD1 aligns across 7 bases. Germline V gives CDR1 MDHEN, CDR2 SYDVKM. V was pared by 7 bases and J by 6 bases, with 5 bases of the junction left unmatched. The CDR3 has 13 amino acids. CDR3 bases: TGTGCCAGCACCGGACAGGTTGCCGGGGAGCTGTTTTTT. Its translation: CASTGQVAGELFF.

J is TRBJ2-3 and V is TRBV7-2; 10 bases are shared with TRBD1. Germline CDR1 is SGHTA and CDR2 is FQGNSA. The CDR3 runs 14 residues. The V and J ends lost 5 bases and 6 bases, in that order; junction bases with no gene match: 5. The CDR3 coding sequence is TGTGCCAGCAGCCCATGGGACAGGGGTGATACGCAGTATTTT. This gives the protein CASSPWDRGDTQYF. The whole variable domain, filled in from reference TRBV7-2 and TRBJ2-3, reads GAGVSQSPSNKVTEKGKDVELRCDPISGHTALYWYRQSLGQGLEFLIYFQGNSAPDKSGLPSDRFSAERTGGSVSTLTIQRTQQEDSAVYLCASSPWDRGDTQYFGPGTRLTVL.

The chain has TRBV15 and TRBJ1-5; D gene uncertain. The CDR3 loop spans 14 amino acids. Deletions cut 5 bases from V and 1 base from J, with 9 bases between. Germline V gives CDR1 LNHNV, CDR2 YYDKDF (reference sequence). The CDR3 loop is CATSPGLSNQPQHF. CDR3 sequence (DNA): TGTGCCACCAGCCCCGGACTGAGCAATCAGCCCCAGCATTTT.

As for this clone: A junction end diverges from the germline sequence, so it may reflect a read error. CDR3 sequence (DNA): TGTGCTAGCAGCCTCCTTGCGTATGAGACCCAGTACTTC. This gives the protein CASSLLAYETQYF. V usage is TRBV7-7 and J usage is TRBJ2-5; D unresolved. This CDR3 region has 13 residues. In germline, CDR1 is SSHAT, CDR2 FNYEAQ (reference sequence).

The CDR3 region is CASSFMRTGGIQPQHF. DNA of the CDR3: TGTGCCAGCAGTTTTATGCGGACAGGGGGCATCCAGCCCCAGCATTTT. The chain has TRBV28 and TRBJ1-5; 11 bases fit TRBD1. CDR3 size: 16 residues. The germline CDR1 and CDR2 sequences are MDHEN and SYDVKM. The trim removed 3 bases at V and 7 bases at J, leaving 8 bases unmatched.

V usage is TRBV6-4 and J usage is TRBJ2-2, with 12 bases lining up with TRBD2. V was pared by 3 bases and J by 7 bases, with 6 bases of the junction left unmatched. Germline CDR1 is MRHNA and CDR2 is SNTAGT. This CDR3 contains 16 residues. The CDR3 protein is CASSEQTSGSGGELFF. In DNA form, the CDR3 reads TGTGCCAGCAGTGAACAGACTAGCGGGAGCGGCGGGGAGCTGTTTTTT.

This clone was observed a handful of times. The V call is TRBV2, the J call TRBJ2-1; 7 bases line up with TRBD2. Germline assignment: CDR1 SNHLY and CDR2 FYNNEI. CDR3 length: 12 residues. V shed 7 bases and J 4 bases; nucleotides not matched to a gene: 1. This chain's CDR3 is CASKRDYNEQFF. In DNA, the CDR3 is TGTGCCAGCAAGCGGGATTACAATGAGCAGTTCTTC.

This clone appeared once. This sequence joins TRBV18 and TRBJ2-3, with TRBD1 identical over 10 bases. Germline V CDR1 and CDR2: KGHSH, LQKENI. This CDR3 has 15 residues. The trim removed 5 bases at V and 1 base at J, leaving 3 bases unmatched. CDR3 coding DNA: TGTGCCAGCTCAGGGGACAGGGGAGGCACAGATACGCAGTATTTT. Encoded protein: CASSGDRGGTDTQYF.

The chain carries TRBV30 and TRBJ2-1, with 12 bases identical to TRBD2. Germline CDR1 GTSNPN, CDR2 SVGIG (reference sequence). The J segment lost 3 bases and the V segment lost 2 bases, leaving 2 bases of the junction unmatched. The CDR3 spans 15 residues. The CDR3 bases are TGTGCCTGGAGTTCGGGACTAGCGGGCTACAATGAGCAGTTCTTC. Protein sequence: CAWSSGLAGYNEQFF.

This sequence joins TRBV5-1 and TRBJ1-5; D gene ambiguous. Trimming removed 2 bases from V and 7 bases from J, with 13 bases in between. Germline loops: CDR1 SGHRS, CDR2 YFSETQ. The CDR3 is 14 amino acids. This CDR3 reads CASSFEGGSQPQHF. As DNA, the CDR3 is TGCGCCAGCAGCTTTGAGGGAGGCAGCCAGCCCCAGCATTTT.

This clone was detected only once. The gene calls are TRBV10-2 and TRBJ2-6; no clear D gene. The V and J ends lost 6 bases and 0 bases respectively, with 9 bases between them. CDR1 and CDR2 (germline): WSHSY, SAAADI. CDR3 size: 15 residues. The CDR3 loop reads CASRPSGSGANVLTF. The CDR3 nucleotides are TGCGCCAGCAGGCCCTCAGGCTCTGGGGCCAACGTCCTGACTTTC.

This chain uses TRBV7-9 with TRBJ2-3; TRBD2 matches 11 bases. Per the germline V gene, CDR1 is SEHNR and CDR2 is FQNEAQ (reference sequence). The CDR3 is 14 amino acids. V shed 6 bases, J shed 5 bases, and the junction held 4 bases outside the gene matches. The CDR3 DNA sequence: TGTGCCAGCAGTATAGCGGGAGGGCAAGATACGCAGTATTTT. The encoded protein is CASSIAGGQDTQYF. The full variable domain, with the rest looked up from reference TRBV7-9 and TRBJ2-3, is DTGVSQNPRHKITKRGQNVTFRCDPISEHNRLYWYRQTLGQGPEFLTYFQNEAQLEKSRLLSDRFSAERPKGSFSTLEIQRTEQGDSAMYLCASSIAGGQDTQYFGPGTRLTVL.

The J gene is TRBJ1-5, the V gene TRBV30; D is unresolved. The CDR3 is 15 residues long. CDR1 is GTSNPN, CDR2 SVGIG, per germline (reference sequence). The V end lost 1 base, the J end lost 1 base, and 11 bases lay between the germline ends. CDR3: CAWSEGLRSNQPQHF. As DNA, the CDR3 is TGTGCCTGGAGTGAAGGACTTAGAAGCAATCAGCCCCAGCATTTT.

CDR3 region: CASIPPGVGKNYGYTF. The CDR3 DNA is TGTGCCAGCATCCCCCCGGGGGTGGGCAAAAACTATGGCTACACCTTC. V and J are TRBV7-9 and TRBJ1-2, with a tentative D call TRBD1 (5 bases). The CDR3 spans 16 residues. Trimming left V 7 bases short and J 2 bases short, with 20 bases between. Per germline, CDR1 SEHNR and CDR2 FQNEAQ (reference sequence).

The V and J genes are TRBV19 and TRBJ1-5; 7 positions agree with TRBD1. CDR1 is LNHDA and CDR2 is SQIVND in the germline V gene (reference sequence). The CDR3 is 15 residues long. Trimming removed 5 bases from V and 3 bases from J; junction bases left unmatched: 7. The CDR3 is CASSPDGQANQPQHF. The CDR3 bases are TGTGCCAGTAGTCCCGATGGACAGGCCAATCAGCCCCAGCATTTT.

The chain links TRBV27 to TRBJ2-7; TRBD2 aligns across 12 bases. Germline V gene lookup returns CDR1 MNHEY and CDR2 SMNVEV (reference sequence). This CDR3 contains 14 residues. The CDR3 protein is CASQRLAGVYEQYF. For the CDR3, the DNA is TGTGCGTCCCAAAGACTAGCGGGAGTCTACGAGCAGTACTTC.

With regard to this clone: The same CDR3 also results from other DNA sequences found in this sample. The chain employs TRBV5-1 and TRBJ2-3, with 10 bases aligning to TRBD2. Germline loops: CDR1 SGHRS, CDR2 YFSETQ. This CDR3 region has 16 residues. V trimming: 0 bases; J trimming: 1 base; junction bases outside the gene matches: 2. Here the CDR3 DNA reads TGCGCCAGCAGCTTGGGCGGGACTAGCGGCACAGATACGCAGTATTTT. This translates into CASSLGGTSGTDTQYF.